This is a list of T cell receptor beta chains from one sample in a study of blood T cell repertoires in COVID-19. The method was immunoSEQ multiplex PCR; TCRdb's version includes in-frame clones alone and lacks a portion of them. The sample carries 150,000 to 200,000 clones, 65% to 85% recorded once. Sequencing input: PBMCs or T cells enriched from blood (not recorded which). All receptors derive from a man between 35 and 55 years old who had recovered from COVID-19. CDR3s include the opening cysteine and the closing phenylalanine or tryptophan. Each record gives: J gene, V gene, clone size, D gene, CDR3 DNA, CDR3 protein. D genes are given only for firm matches. Size is stated for part of the rows, as once, few or many counts, or as a class when the clone is expanded.

J: TRBJ2-2; V: TRBV29-1; size: -; D: -; DNA: TGCAGCGGCGGATGGTCCGGGGAGCTGTTTTTT; CDR3: CSGGWSGELFF
J: TRBJ2-7; V: TRBV10-1; size: -; D: TRBD2; DNA: TGCGCCAGCAGTGTTCTCCGGGACTATTCTCCCTACGAGCAGTACTTC; CDR3: CASSVLRDYSPYEQYF
J: TRBJ1-6; V: TRBV12-3/TRBV12-4; size: -; D: -; DNA: TGTGCCAGCAGTTTAGGGGGGGATTCACCCCTCCACTTT; CDR3: CASSLGGDSPLHF
J: TRBJ2-3; V: TRBV5-6; size: -; D: TRBD1; DNA: TGTGCCAGCAGCTTGCAGGGGGATTACACAGATACGCAGTATTTT; CDR3: CASSLQGDYTDTQYF
J: TRBJ1-5; V: TRBV29-1; size: -; D: TRBD1; DNA: TGCAGCGTTTGGGACAGGGGCAATCAGCCCCAGCATTTT; CDR3: CSVWDRGNQPQHF
J: TRBJ1-2; V: TRBV7-3; size: -; D: -; DNA: TGTGCCAGCAGCCCCCAGCCCGGGAACTATGGCTACACCTTC; CDR3: CASSPQPGNYGYTF
J: TRBJ2-2; V: TRBV9; size: once; D: -; DNA: TGTGCCAGCAGCGTAGCGGGGAACACCGGGGAGCTGTTTTTT; CDR3: CASSVAGNTGELFF
J: TRBJ2-1; V: TRBV13; size: -; D: TRBD2; DNA: TGTGCCAGCAGCAAAAAATGGCGGGGGAATTCCTACAATGAGCAGTTCTTC; CDR3: CASSKKWRGNSYNEQFF
J: TRBJ2-5; V: TRBV5-1; size: -; D: TRBD2; DNA: TGCGCCAGCAGCTGGGCTAGCGGGGGAAAAGAGACCCAGTACTTC; CDR3: CASSWASGGKETQYF
J: TRBJ2-2; V: TRBV28; size: once; D: -; DNA: TGTGCCAGTATACAGGGGAACACCGGGGAGCTGTTTTTT; CDR3: CASIQGNTGELFF
J: TRBJ2-2; V: TRBV27; size: -; D: TRBD1; DNA: TGTGCCAGCAGTTCACTTCTATACAGGGGCGAACGGACCGGGGAGCTGTTTTTT; CDR3: CASSSLLYRGERTGELFF
J: TRBJ2-3; V: TRBV10-3; size: -; D: -; DNA: TGTGCCATCAGTGAGTCGCGCTTCTCAATAGCGGTCACAGATACGCAGTATTTT; CDR3: CAISESRFSIAVTDTQYF
J: TRBJ2-1; V: TRBV27; size: -; D: -; DNA: TGTGCCAGCAGTTTCAACTACAATGAGCAGTTCTTC; CDR3: CASSFNYNEQFF
J: TRBJ2-1; V: TRBV3-1/TRBV3-2; size: few; D: TRBD2; DNA: TGTGCCAGCAGCCAAGCGGGACTAGCGGGCGCGACCTACAATGAGCAGTTCTTC; CDR3: CASSQAGLAGATYNEQFF
J: TRBJ2-1; V: TRBV7-9; size: once; D: TRBD2; DNA: TGTGCCAGCGGGACTAGCGAGAATGAGCAGTTCTTC; CDR3: CASGTSENEQFF
J: TRBJ2-1; V: TRBV7-2; size: once; D: -; DNA: TGTGCCAGCAGCTTAGGGTTTATTGTCGGGGGCAATGAGCAGTTCTTC; CDR3: CASSLGFIVGGNEQFF
J: TRBJ2-5; V: TRBV7-7; size: -; D: TRBD2; DNA: TGTGCCAGCAGCTTAGGACTAGCGGTAGAAGAGACCCAGTACTTC; CDR3: CASSLGLAVEETQYF
J: TRBJ1-3; V: TRBV12-5; size: once; D: -; DNA: TGTGCTAGTGGTTTGGGACAGGTCGGAAACACCATATATTTT; CDR3: CASGLGQVGNTIYF